A single sample gave rise to the 8 T cell receptor beta chains below, sequenced in a study of pediatric ulcerative colitis. Profiled with immunoSEQ multiplex PCR; TCRdb holds only in-frame clones, not every one. The profile shows 30,000 to 40,000 clones, 65% to 80% of them singletons. One to two pinch biopsies were taken from the rectum during colonoscopy. Material: gut tissue. These receptors were taken from a boy aged 10-17 years with severe ulcerative colitis.

The rearrangement uses TRBV11-2 and TRBJ2-5; no clear D. This CDR3 has 11 amino acids. V gave up 1 base and J gave up 4 bases, with 1 base separating them. From germline, CDR1 is SGHAT and CDR2 FQNNGV. CDR3 DNA sequence: TGTGCCAGCAGCTTAGCAGAGACCCAGTACTTC. It is translated as CASSLAETQYF.

This clone was counted between two and nine times. The chain is built from TRBV7-9 and TRBJ1-2; 7 bases are shared with TRBD1. The germline V gene encodes CDR1 SEHNR and CDR2 FQNEAQ (reference sequence). The V segment lost 1 base and the J segment 4 bases; nucleotides outside the gene matches: 6. This CDR3 is built from 15 residues. The CDR3 is CASSLGQGGIYGYTF. The CDR3 bases are TGTGCCAGCAGCTTAGGGCAGGGGGGCATCTATGGCTACACCTTC.

V is TRBV15 and J is TRBJ2-3; D is unclear. Germline CDR1 reads LNHNV; CDR2 reads YYDKDF (reference sequence). The CDR3 loop spans 14 amino acids. V was pared by 0 bases and J by 3 bases, with 7 bases between. In DNA form, the CDR3 reads TGTGCCACCAGCAGAGACCAGGTGACAGATACGCAGTATTTT. Protein product: CATSRDQVTDTQYF. Combining the CDR3 with reference TRBV15 and TRBJ2-3 gives the whole variable domain DAMVIQNPRYQVTQFGKPVTLSCSQTLNHNVMYWYQQKSSQAPKLLFHYYDKDFNNEADTPDNFQSRRPNTSFCFLDIRSPGLGDTAMYLCATSRDQVTDTQYFGPGTRLTVL.

The gene calls are TRBV6-1 and TRBJ2-5, with D possibly being TRBD1 (6 bases). CDR1 and CDR2 from the germline V gene are MNHNS and SASEGT. V gave up 2 bases and J gave up 5 bases, with 12 bases separating them. The CDR3 totals 14 residues. The CDR3 bases are TGTGCCAGCAGTGAAACCACAGGGATGGAGACCCAGTACTTC. It codes for CASSETTGMETQYF.

This clone came up a few times. This chain connects TRBV18 to TRBJ2-7; no clear D. Germline loops: CDR1 KGHSH, CDR2 LQKENI. This CDR3 spans 14 amino acids. Trimming removed 2 bases at V and 3 bases at J, with 11 bases between. For the CDR3, the DNA is TGTGCCAGCTCACCAGGTCGGGCGTACTACGAGCAGTACTTC. It encodes CASSPGRAYYEQYF.

V and J are TRBV2 and TRBJ2-7, with 7 nucleotides matching TRBD1. V was clipped by 8 bases and J by 2 bases; unmatched bases: 6. Looked up from germline, CDR1 is SNHLY and CDR2 is FYNNEI. This CDR3 comprises 13 residues. The CDR3 DNA sequence: TGTGCCAGCCAGAAGGGACAGACCTACGAGCAGTACTTC. This translates into CASQKGQTYEQYF.

The V and J genes are TRBV7-9 and TRBJ2-2; D is perhaps TRBD1 (6 bases). CDR1 and CDR2 from the germline V gene are SEHNR and FQNEAQ (reference sequence). The CDR3 totals 15 residues. With 5 bases removed from V and 1 base from J, the gap between germline ends came to 11 bases. The CDR3 DNA follows: TGTGCCAGCAGCACCGGGACACAGAACACCGGGGAGCTGTTTTTT. As protein: CASSTGTQNTGELFF.

The V and J genes are TRBV14 and TRBJ2-3; no firm D call. The CDR3 spans 13 residues. Germline assignment: CDR1 SGHDN and CDR2 FVKESK. V was cut by 3 bases and J by 2 bases, with 6 bases left in between. The CDR3 reads CASSQHLTDTQYF. The CDR3 DNA is TGTGCCAGCAGCCAGCATCTCACAGATACGCAGTATTTT.